These 22 T cell receptor beta chains came from one sample sequenced in a study of shared clonotypes between healthy human individuals. Assay used: immunoSEQ multiplex PCR; TCRdb lists only in-frame clones, some missing. The repertoire holds 2 million to 3 million clones, with roughly 93% as singletons. Specimen: naive CD4+ T cells from PBMCs. The subset here: CD45RA+ positively selected. These receptors originate from a man between 18 and 29 years old in good health. Some clones in this sample may be carry-over from other donors' samples.

The CDR3 protein is CASSLIPGPYEQYF. In nucleotides, the CDR3 is TGTGCCAGCAGTCTCATCCCAGGCCCCTACGAGCAGTACTTC. The genes are TRBV27 and TRBJ2-7; the D is unclear. The CDR3 covers 14 residues. Deletions cut 5 bases from V and 2 bases from J, with 13 bases between. Per the germline V gene, CDR1 is MNHEY and CDR2 is SMNVEV (reference sequence).

The genes are TRBV2 and TRBJ2-5, with 8 bases identical to TRBD1. V was pared by 4 bases and J by 2 bases, with 6 bases of the junction left unmatched. Germline V gives CDR1 SNHLY, CDR2 FYNNEI. The CDR3 runs to 15 residues. The CDR3 sequence: CASSGDRGPQETQYF. CDR3 coding DNA: TGTGCCAGCAGTGGAGACAGGGGACCGCAAGAGACCCAGTACTTC.

V and J are TRBV6-1 and TRBJ2-7; D not certain. CDR3 length: 16 amino acids. Germline V gives CDR1 MNHNS, CDR2 SASEGT. V gave up 1 base and J gave up 3 bases, with 16 bases separating them. The CDR3 sequence: CASSEGPDPSIYEQYF. The DNA of the CDR3 is TGTGCCAGCAGTGAAGGTCCGGACCCCTCCATCTACGAGCAGTACTTC.

The chain joins TRBV28 to TRBJ2-7, with no clear D. CDR1 is MDHEN and CDR2 is SYDVKM in the germline V gene. There are 13 residues in the CDR3. V lost 5 bases, J lost 0 bases, and 8 bases lay in between. CDR3 bases: TGTGCCAGCAGTGTGGCCCGCTCCTACGAGCAGTACTTC. Its translation: CASSVARSYEQYF.

The J gene is TRBJ2-1, the V gene TRBV19, with TRBD2 as a possible D gene (6 bases). Germline CDR1 and CDR2: LNHDA and SQIVND (reference sequence). The CDR3 consists of 18 residues. V dropped 3 bases and J dropped 5 bases, with 23 bases sitting between them. The CDR3 coding sequence is TGTGCCAGTAGTATTGGACCCCCGGCGCTAGCGTTGAACAATGAGCAGTTCTTC. Protein product: CASSIGPPALALNNEQFF.

This clone was found a few times. The V call is TRBV2, the J call TRBJ1-1; TRBD1 matches at 11 bases. The CDR3 has 15 residues. CDR1 is SNHLY, CDR2 FYNNEI, per germline. V was pared by 9 bases and J by 4 bases, with 10 bases of the junction left unmatched. The CDR3: CASTKEGTGGTEAFF. The CDR3 region has the DNA TGTGCCAGTACAAAGGAGGGGACAGGGGGCACTGAAGCTTTCTTT.

This chain connects TRBV5-5 to TRBJ2-1; D is unresolved. V lost 4 bases to trimming and J lost 5 bases, with 10 bases between them. The CDR3 is made up of 13 amino acids. The germline V gene has CDR1 SGHKS and CDR2 YYEKEE (reference sequence). CDR3 loop: CASSLGTNNEQFF. CDR3 DNA sequence: TGTGCCAGCAGCCTGGGAACCAACAATGAGCAGTTCTTC. Filled out from reference TRBV5-5 and TRBJ2-1, the complete variable domain reads DAGVTQSPTHLIKTRGQQVTLRCSPISGHKSVSWYQQVLGQGPQFIFQYYEKEERGRGNFPDRFSARQFPNYSSELNVNALLLGDSALYLCASSLGTNNEQFFGPGTRLTVL.

The chain joins TRBV5-6 to TRBJ1-2, with a possible D match to TRBD1 (5 bases). The germline CDR1 and CDR2 sequences are SGHDT and YYEEEE. V was pared by 3 bases and J by 8 bases, with 23 bases between. The CDR3 contains 16 residues. The DNA of the CDR3 is TGTGCCAGCAGCTCGAGGGTGGGGGGGACCCAGGGCGGCTACACCTTC. Its translation: CASSSRVGGTQGGYTF.

The chain links TRBV6-5 to TRBJ1-1; 8 bases agree with TRBD1. The CDR3 contains 14 residues. The germline V gene encodes CDR1 MNHEY and CDR2 SVGAGI. The V segment lost 5 bases and the J segment 7 bases; nucleotides outside the gene matches: 9. CDR3 sequence reads: CASSQHGTGREAFF. The CDR3 nucleotides are TGTGCCAGCAGTCAGCACGGGACAGGCCGTGAAGCTTTCTTT.

The chain uses TRBV30 and TRBJ2-7; D is unclear. This CDR3 has 13 amino acids. The V gene lost 1 base and the J gene lost 6 bases, with 13 bases spanning the gap. Per the germline V gene, CDR1 is GTSNPN and CDR2 is SVGIG (reference sequence). The chain's CDR3 is CAWSDPWGREQYF. The DNA for the CDR3 is TGTGCCTGGAGTGATCCTTGGGGTCGCGAGCAGTACTTC.

This clone has just one count. V usage is TRBV5-1 and J usage is TRBJ2-7; D is possibly TRBD2 (5 bases). Germline V gene lookup returns CDR1 SGHRS and CDR2 YFSETQ. The V and J ends lost 1 base and 3 bases respectively, with 11 bases between them. The CDR3 covers 14 residues. CDR3 protein: CASSLRSGNYEQYF. In DNA form, the CDR3 reads TGCGCCAGCAGCTTGCGGTCGGGAAACTACGAGCAGTACTTC.

CDR3 nucleotide sequence: TGTGCCAGCAGCTTAGCTCCGGAGTTCTTC. This encodes CASSLAPEFF. The chain has TRBV7-9 and TRBJ2-1; no clear D. The length of the CDR3 is 10 residues. Germline V gene lookup returns CDR1 SEHNR and CDR2 FQNEAQ (reference sequence). Trimming took 0 bases from V and 14 from J, leaving 5 bases between them.

The chain joins TRBV28 to TRBJ2-7; 10 bases map to TRBD2. The CDR3 sequence is 16 residues long. V trimming: 4 bases; J trimming: 3 bases; junction bases outside the gene matches: 9. Germline V gene sequence: CDR1 MDHEN, CDR2 SYDVKM. The CDR3 region is CASSYRTSGWDYEQYF. The CDR3, as DNA: TGTGCCAGCAGTTACCGGACTAGCGGCTGGGACTACGAGCAGTACTTC.

The gene calls are TRBV29-1 and TRBJ2-7; the D is unclear. Trimming stripped 7 bases from V and 5 bases from J, with 18 bases between. The germline gives CDR1 SQVTM, CDR2 ANQGSEA. The CDR3 is made up of 13 amino acids. CDR3 coding DNA: TGCAGCGCAAGACCCTCGCTCGGAGACGAGCAGTACTTC. This gives the protein CSARPSLGDEQYF.

The chain joins TRBV11-2 to TRBJ1-1; D uncertain. The V end was cut by 3 bases, the J end by 10 bases, with 15 bases between. Germline lookup yields CDR1 SGHAT and CDR2 FQNNGV. CDR3 length: 13 residues. The CDR3 loop reads CASSLPWFPPAFF. The CDR3 DNA reads as TGTGCCAGCAGCTTGCCCTGGTTCCCCCCAGCTTTCTTT.

V and J are TRBV7-9 and TRBJ2-5, with TRBD2 as a possible D gene (5 bases). Per the germline V gene, CDR1 is SEHNR and CDR2 is FQNEAQ (reference sequence). V was pared by 3 bases and J by 3 bases, with 8 bases between. This CDR3 region has 13 residues. CDR3 coding DNA: TGTGCCAGCAGCTTGAACGGGGAAGAGACCCAGTACTTC. Residues: CASSLNGEETQYF.

The rearrangement links TRBV5-4 to TRBJ2-3; a possible D gene is TRBD2 (6 bases). This CDR3 spans 15 amino acids. Germline CDR1 and CDR2: SGHNT and YYREEE (reference sequence). V lost 0 bases and J lost 3, with 11 bases in between. DNA of the CDR3: TGTGCCAGCAGCTTGGGGAGGGCTAGGACAGATACGCAGTATTTT. Encoded protein: CASSLGRARTDTQYF.

The chain joins TRBV18 to TRBJ1-4; D is unresolved. CDR1 KGHSH and CDR2 LQKENI come from the germline V gene. V lost 1 base and J 6 bases, leaving 6 bases between the germline ends. The CDR3 spans 13 residues. CDR3 bases: TGTGCCAGCTCACCACGCGCGGATGAAAAACTGTTTTTT. Its protein product is CASSPRADEKLFF.

The rearrangement joins TRBV15 to TRBJ2-2, with D uncertain. V lost 0 bases and J lost 6, with 11 bases in between. Germline V lookup: CDR1 LNHNV, CDR2 YYDKDF (reference sequence). The length of the CDR3 is 15 residues. The CDR3 here is CATSRDGFVPGELFF. DNA for the CDR3: TGTGCCACCAGCAGAGATGGTTTCGTCCCCGGGGAGCTGTTTTTT.

In its sample, this clone was seen a few times. The chain recombines TRBV7-9 with TRBJ1-5; 7 positions agree with TRBD1. After removal of 5 bases from V and 6 bases from J, the junction contained 7 bases not matched to a gene. Looked up from germline, CDR1 is SEHNR and CDR2 is FQNEAQ (reference sequence). This CDR3 has 14 amino acids. CDR3 nucleotide sequence: TGTGCCAGCAGCAAGACAGGGCCTGGTCAGCCCCAGCATTTT. Translating it yields CASSKTGPGQPQHF.

The chain has TRBV12-5 and TRBJ2-5, with 10 nucleotides matching TRBD1. CDR3 length: 15 amino acids. Germline-derived CDR1 and CDR2 are LGHNT and FRNRAP. The V and J ends lost 1 base and 5 bases, in that order; junction bases with no gene match: 4. The DNA for the CDR3 is TGTGCTAGTGGTTTGGAGACAGGGGGCGGTGAGACCCAGTACTTC. Protein: CASGLETGGGETQYF.

Comments on this clone: This sample includes further DNA sequences coding for the same CDR3. This sequence joins TRBV7-9 and TRBJ2-7, with unresolved D. Trimming cost V 0 bases and J 0 bases, with 6 bases left between them. CDR1 and CDR2 (germline): SEHNR, FQNEAQ (reference sequence). CDR3 length equals 14 residues. CDR3 residues: CASSLAQSSYEQYF. DNA of the CDR3: TGTGCCAGCAGCTTAGCACAGAGCTCCTACGAGCAGTACTTC. Full variable domain (rest looked up from reference TRBV7-9 and TRBJ2-7): DTGVSQNPRHKITKRGQNVTFRCDPISEHNRLYWYRQTLGQGPEFLTYFQNEAQLEKSRLLSDRFSAERPKGSFSTLEIQRTEQGDSAMYLCASSLAQSSYEQYFGPGTRLTVT.